This TCR beta chain derives from a study of shared clonotypes between healthy human individuals. General study findings and limits: Among donors, sharing of clonotypes was expected to be affected by sequencing depth. Among the subsets, naive ones generally showed larger estimated richness than memory ones.

Here immunoSEQ multiplex PCR was the method, and the copy in TCRdb shows in-frame clones only, minus some. In the table there are roughly 650,000 clones, almost 97% of which are singletons. The V and J ends lost 2 bases and 15 bases respectively, with 19 bases between them. This CDR3 contains 14 residues. Germline V CDR1 and CDR2: MGHRA, YSYEKL. Concerning this clone itself: Its antigen is undetermined.

Recent acute infections and vaccinations were absent in the healthy HIV-negative adult donors. The donors, all of them Caucasian adults, lived in Nashville, Tennessee. V and J are TRBV4-1 and TRBJ2-2; the D gene is possibly TRBD2 (7 bases). This TCR derives from a woman aged 25 to 45 in good health. The sequencing input was naive CD4+ T cells sorted from blood. This sample's subset: CD45RA+ positively selected. In nucleotides, the CDR3 is TGCGCCAGCAGCCAACAAGGGGGGGACCCTAGGTTGTTTTTT. This translates into CASSQQGGDPRLFF.